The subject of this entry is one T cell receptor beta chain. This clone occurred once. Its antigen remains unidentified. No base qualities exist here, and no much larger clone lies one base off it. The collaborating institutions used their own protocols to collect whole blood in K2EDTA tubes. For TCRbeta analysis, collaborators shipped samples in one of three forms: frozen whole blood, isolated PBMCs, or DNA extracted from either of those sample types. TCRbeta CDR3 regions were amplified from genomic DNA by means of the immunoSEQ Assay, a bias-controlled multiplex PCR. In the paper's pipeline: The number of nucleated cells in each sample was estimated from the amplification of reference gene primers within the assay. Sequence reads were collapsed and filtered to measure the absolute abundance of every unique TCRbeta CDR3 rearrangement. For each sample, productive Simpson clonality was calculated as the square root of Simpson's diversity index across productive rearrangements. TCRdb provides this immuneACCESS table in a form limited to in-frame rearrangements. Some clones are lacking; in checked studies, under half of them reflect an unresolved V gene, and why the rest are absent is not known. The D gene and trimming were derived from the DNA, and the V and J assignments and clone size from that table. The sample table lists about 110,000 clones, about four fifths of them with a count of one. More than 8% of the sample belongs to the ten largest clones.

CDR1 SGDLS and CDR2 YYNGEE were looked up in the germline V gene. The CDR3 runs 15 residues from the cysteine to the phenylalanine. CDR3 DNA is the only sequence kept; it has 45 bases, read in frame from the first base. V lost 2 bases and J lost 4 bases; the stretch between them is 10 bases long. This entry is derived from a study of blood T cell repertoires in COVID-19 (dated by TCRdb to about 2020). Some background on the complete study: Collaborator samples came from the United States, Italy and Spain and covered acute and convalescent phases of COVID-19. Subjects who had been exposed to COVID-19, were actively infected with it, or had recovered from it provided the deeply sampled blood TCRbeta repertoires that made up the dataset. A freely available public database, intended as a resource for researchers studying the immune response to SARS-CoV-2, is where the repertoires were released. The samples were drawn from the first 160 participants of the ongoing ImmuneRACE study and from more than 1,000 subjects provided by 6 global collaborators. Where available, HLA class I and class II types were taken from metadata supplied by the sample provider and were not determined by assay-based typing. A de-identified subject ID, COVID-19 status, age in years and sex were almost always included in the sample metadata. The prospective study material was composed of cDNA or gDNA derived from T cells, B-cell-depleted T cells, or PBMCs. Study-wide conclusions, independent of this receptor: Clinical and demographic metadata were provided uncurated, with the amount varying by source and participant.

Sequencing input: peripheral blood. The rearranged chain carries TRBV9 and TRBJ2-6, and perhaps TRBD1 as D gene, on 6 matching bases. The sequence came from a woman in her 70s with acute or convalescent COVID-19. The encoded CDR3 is CASSVTGSGANVLTF. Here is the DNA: TGTGCCAGCAGCGTTACAGGGTCCGGGGCCAACGTCCTGACTTTC.